This entry lists 18 T cell receptor beta chains sequenced from one sample in a study of T-cell memory formation after mild COVID-19. TCRdb processed the 5' RACE reads anew with MiXCR; each CDR3 protein has one entry. The sample yields tens of thousands of distinct CDR3 sequences, about a tenth seen once. The sequencing sample was made of PBMCs or a T cell subset sorted from them (not recorded which). These receptors all stem from an adult woman who had mild COVID-19 (a few samples of this study predate the infection). Cell type and time point are not known.

This clonotype was counted many times. The chain combines TRBV12-3 or TRBV12-4 with TRBJ2-7; either TRBD1 or TRBD2 may fit D (6 bases each). The CDR3 contains 16 residues. Trimming removed 6 bases at V and 1 base at J, with 19 bases between. Here the CDR3 DNA reads TGTGCCAGCAGCCTCGGGAGCAGGGGATTATCCTACGAGCAGTACTTC. The encoded protein is CASSLGSRGLSYEQYF.

This chain joins TRBV5-1 and TRBJ2-1; D is uncertain. The CDR3 consists of 16 residues. The germline V gene encodes CDR1 SGHRS and CDR2 YFSETQ. Between the trimmed V and J ends, which lost 2 bases and 3 bases, there was a span of 15 bases. CDR3 DNA sequence: TGCGCCAGCAGCTTTAATGGCGGATCGGACTACAATGAGCAGTTCTTC. Translated, it gives CASSFNGGSDYNEQFF.

This clonotype was counted between two and nine times. The J gene is TRBJ1-2, the V gene TRBV5-1, with a weak D call TRBD1 (5 bases). CDR1 is SGHRS, CDR2 YFSETQ, per germline. Trimming removed 1 base at V and 7 bases at J, with 14 bases between. The CDR3 is 14 residues long. The chain's CDR3 is CASSLMVSGPGYTF. The CDR3 DNA follows: TGCGCCAGCAGCTTGATGGTTTCGGGGCCTGGCTACACCTTC. Together with reference TRBV5-1 and TRBJ1-2, the CDR3 gives the full variable domain: KAGVTQTPRYLIKTRGQQVTLSCSPISGHRSVSWYQQTPGQGLQFLFEYFSETQRNKGNFPGRFSGRQFSNSRSEMNVSTLELGDSALYLCASSLMVSGPGYTFGSGTRLTVV.

In this sample, this clonotype turned up once. The genes are TRBV12-3 or TRBV12-4 and TRBJ2-3; 7 nucleotides agree with TRBD2. The CDR3 runs to 14 residues. The J segment lost 4 bases and the V segment lost 8 bases, leaving 9 bases of the junction unmatched. The CDR3 DNA is TGTGCCAGCCAGCTTGGGGAGGGACCAGATACGCAGTATTTT. This sequence encodes CASQLGEGPDTQYF.

The chain employs TRBV7-8 and TRBJ2-7, with 12 bases matching TRBD1. Per germline, CDR1 SGHVS and CDR2 FQNEAQ. V trimming: 3 bases; J trimming: 2 bases; junction bases outside the gene matches: 11. The CDR3 contains 18 residues. Here the CDR3 DNA reads TGTGCCAGCAGCTTGGGGACAGGGGGCGCGGGAGTTGCCTACGAGCAGTACTTC. Encoded protein: CASSLGTGGAGVAYEQYF.

This clonotype was recorded at least ten times. The chain combines TRBV5-1 with TRBJ2-1; unclear D gene. Germline V CDR1 and CDR2: SGHRS, YFSETQ. V lost 3 bases, J lost 4 bases, and 5 bases lay in between. The CDR3 contains 12 residues. The CDR3 DNA follows: TGCGCCAGCAGCTCTAGATACAATGAGCAGTTCTTC. This sequence encodes CASSSRYNEQFF. The full variable domain, rest sourced from reference TRBV5-1 and TRBJ2-1, is KAGVTQTPRYLIKTRGQQVTLSCSPISGHRSVSWYQQTPGQGLQFLFEYFSETQRNKGNFPGRFSGRQFSNSRSEMNVSTLELGDSALYLCASSSRYNEQFFGPGTRLTVL.

The CDR3 loop reads CASSLGWETEAFF. In DNA form, the CDR3 reads TGTGCCAGCAGCTTAGGCTGGGAGACTGAAGCTTTCTTT. This chain connects TRBV7-2 to TRBJ1-1; unclear D gene. V gave up 1 base and J gave up 5 bases, with 8 bases separating them. The CDR3 contains 13 residues. Per the germline V gene, CDR1 is SGHTA and CDR2 is FQGNSA.

CDR3 loop: CATSSETNEQFF. CDR3 DNA sequence: TGTGCCACCAGTTCTGAGACCAATGAGCAGTTCTTC. The chain recombines TRBV24-1 with TRBJ2-1; D gene uncertain. The germline V gene has CDR1 KGHDR and CDR2 SFDVKD. CDR3 length equals 12 residues. V lost 6 bases and J lost 6, with 8 bases in between.

There are a few counts of this clonotype. This chain connects TRBV10-3 to TRBJ2-7; 11 positions agree with TRBD1. J gave up 7 bases and V 9 bases, and 14 bases lay outside the gene matches. CDR3 size: 15 residues. Germline values: CDR1 ENHRY, CDR2 SYGVKD. CDR3 sequence: CAMARVGQGAREQYF. DNA for the CDR3: TGTGCCATGGCGCGTGTCGGACAGGGGGCAAGGGAGCAGTACTTC.

The chain links TRBV4-1 to TRBJ2-7, with D perhaps TRBD2 (6 bases). Germline CDR1 reads MGHRA; CDR2 reads YSYEKL. V lost 0 bases to trimming and J lost 2 bases, with 17 bases between them. This CDR3 comprises 17 residues. In DNA, the CDR3 is TGCGCCAGCAGCCAAGATAAGGGGTTCGGGAGAACCTACGAGCAGTACTTC. Translation: CASSQDKGFGRTYEQYF.

The chain recombines TRBV5-1 with TRBJ2-1; TRBD1 might be the D (5 bases). Trimming took off 0 bases at V and 8 bases at J, with 15 bases between the two ends. CDR1 is SGHRS and CDR2 is YFSETQ in the germline V gene. The CDR3 covers 15 residues. The CDR3 region is CASSLGGRVSDEQFF. In DNA form, the CDR3 reads TGCGCCAGCAGCTTGGGTGGCAGGGTATCCGATGAGCAGTTCTTC. The full variable domain, its missing parts supplied by reference TRBV5-1 and TRBJ2-1, is KAGVTQTPRYLIKTRGQQVTLSCSPISGHRSVSWYQQTPGQGLQFLFEYFSETQRNKGNFPGRFSGRQFSNSRSEMNVSTLELGDSALYLCASSLGGRVSDEQFFGPGTRLTVL.

A few counts support this clonotype. The chain combines TRBV20-1 with TRBJ2-7; either TRBD1 or TRBD2 may supply D (5 bases each). There are 14 residues in the CDR3. Looked up from germline, CDR1 is DFQATT and CDR2 is SNEGSKA (reference sequence). V dropped 0 bases and J dropped 4 bases, with 13 bases sitting between them. In DNA form, the CDR3 reads TGCAGTGCTAGAGACGTGGGGACGACTTACGAGCAGTACTTC. It translates to CSARDVGTTYEQYF.

This clonotype was counted only a few times. J is TRBJ2-7 and V is TRBV5-1, with a weak D call TRBD1 (5 bases). The V gene lost 5 bases and the J gene lost 3 bases, with 18 bases spanning the gap. Looked up from germline, CDR1 is SGHRS and CDR2 is YFSETQ. The CDR3 is made up of 15 amino acids. CDR3 loop: CASRPLGATNYEQYF. CDR3 in DNA: TGCGCCAGCAGACCTTTAGGGGCCACTAACTACGAGCAGTACTTC.

The chain uses TRBV20-1 and TRBJ2-7; TRBD2 might be the D (5 bases). Deletions cut 3 bases from V and 3 bases from J, with 9 bases between. This CDR3 region has 12 residues. Germline V gene sequence: CDR1 DFQATT, CDR2 SNEGSKA (reference sequence). The CDR3 region has the DNA TGCAGTGCTAGCCTGGGAGTCTACGAGCAGTACTTC. Its translation: CSASLGVYEQYF.

V usage is TRBV20-1 and J usage is TRBJ2-5, with 13 bases lining up with TRBD2. Germline CDR1 is DFQATT and CDR2 is SNEGSKA (reference sequence). The J segment lost 6 bases and the V segment lost 5 bases, leaving 9 bases of the junction unmatched. The CDR3 sequence is 15 residues long. CDR3 sequence: CSAPRTSGGLKTQYF. DNA of the CDR3: TGCAGTGCTCCTCGGACTAGCGGGGGACTCAAGACCCAGTACTTC.

V and J are TRBV3-1 and TRBJ1-2, with D perhaps TRBD1 (6 bases). The germline V gene encodes CDR1 LGHDT and CDR2 YNNKEL (reference sequence). The CDR3 is made up of 14 amino acids. V lost 4 bases to trimming and J lost 6 bases, with 15 bases between them. The CDR3 nucleotides are TGTGCCAGCAGCCGAAGTCACAGGGCCGATGGCTACACCTTC. Translated: CASSRSHRADGYTF.

By proportion, this clonotype is medium-sized. The chain couples TRBV5-5 to TRBJ2-1; the D is unclear. The germline V gene has CDR1 SGHKS and CDR2 YYEKEE (reference sequence). V dropped 1 base and J dropped 9 bases, with 11 bases sitting between them. The CDR3 consists of 13 residues. CDR3 amino acids: CASSLPTSGEQFF. CDR3 coding DNA: TGTGCCAGCAGCTTGCCCACCTCGGGTGAGCAGTTCTTC.

This clonotype was counted a few times. The chain uses TRBV5-1 and TRBJ1-2; a weak D match, TRBD1 (5 bases). The CDR3 totals 12 residues. Between the trimmed V and J ends, which lost 0 bases and 8 bases, there was a span of 8 bases. Looked up from germline, CDR1 is SGHRS and CDR2 is YFSETQ. This chain's CDR3 is CASSLVDSGYTF. CDR3 sequence (DNA): TGCGCCAGCAGCTTGGTTGACAGCGGCTACACCTTC.